The rows below give T cell receptor beta chains drawn from one sample of a study of CD8+ T cells in alopecia areata. Generated by immunoSEQ multiplex PCR, the TCRdb table keeps only in-frame clones and is missing some. The table includes under 250,000 clones, 50% to 60% detected once. The sample here was CD4+ T cells sorted from blood, taken at week 0. Receptors were obtained from a human donor with alopecia areata. The conserved cysteine and the conserved F or W are not part of the CDR3 here.

v_gene | CDR3aa
TRBV29-1 | SVASVNEAF
TRBV7-9 | ASSPGGAKANEKLF
TRBV7-9 | ASSKGQGVNNEQF
TRBV7-2 | ASSPPRDRPYGYT
TRBV30 | AWSATASYEQY
TRBV7-9 | ASSLGGDPRNQPQH
TRBV29-1 | SVARAQQTNTEAF
TRBV5-1 | ASSLVEGTGKF
TRBV30 | AWSRTYEQY
TRBV30 | AWSRRNYGYT
TRBV5-1 | ASSLEDSTDTQY
TRBV6-5 | ASSRDRVPDTQY
TRBV6-5 | ASSYGQGRGQPQH
TRBV7-9 | ASSLVPLRESGANVLT
TRBV7-9 | ASSLGLAGARTDTQY